The 20 T cell receptor beta chains below were found in one sample sequenced in a study of tumor and adjacent non-tumor tissue in lung cancer. The template was RNA from unsorted bulk tissue. A modified ARM-PCR protocol with three rounds of nested PCR amplified TCRbeta. TCRdb reprocessed the multiplex PCR reads with MiXCR, giving one entry per CDR3 protein. The sample includes 65,000 to 80,000 distinct CDR3 sequences, roughly 73% seen only once; the top ten take roughly 27%. The sample comprised lung tumor tissue. Every receptor here comes from a man in his 60s with non-small cell lung cancer.

This clonotype showed up many times. The chain links TRBV30 to TRBJ2-5; D unresolved. Trimming pared 0 bases from V and 4 bases from J, leaving 6 bases between. CDR3 length equals 12 residues. Germline assignment: CDR1 GTSNPN and CDR2 SVGIG (reference sequence). The CDR3 region is CAWSVGPETQYF. The CDR3 nucleotides are TGTGCCTGGAGTGTTGGCCCAGAGACCCAGTACTTC.

This rearrangement joins TRBV20-1 to TRBJ2-1; D not resolved. V was clipped by 0 bases and J by 5 bases, with 8 bases between them. Per germline, CDR1 DFQATT and CDR2 SNEGSKA (reference sequence). The CDR3 covers 13 residues. The CDR3 DNA sequence: TGCAGTGCTAGAGAACTTGGGAACAATGAGCAGTTCTTC. Protein: CSARELGNNEQFF.

This clonotype was picked up a small number of times. A much larger clone differs by one base, so this may be a read error. CDR3 sequence (DNA): TGCAGTGTTACTTCAGATATCTCCTACGAGCAGTACTTC. Protein sequence: CSVTSDISYEQYF. The genes are TRBV20-1 and TRBJ2-7; D is ambiguous. The CDR3 length is 13 residues. The germline V gene encodes CDR1 DFQATT and CDR2 SNEGSKA (reference sequence). V shed 7 bases and J shed 0 bases, with 13 bases lying between them.

The J gene is TRBJ2-3, the V gene TRBV20-1; TRBD2 is a possible D gene (6 bases). This CDR3 is built from 16 residues. The V end was cut by 0 bases, the J end by 6 bases, with 19 bases between. The germline gives CDR1 DFQATT, CDR2 SNEGSKA (reference sequence). The CDR3 spells CSARDGTRGVTDTQYF. In DNA form, the CDR3 reads TGCAGTGCTAGAGATGGCACTCGCGGGGTCACCGATACGCAGTATTTT.

There are a few counts of this clonotype. This rearrangement joins TRBV6-5 to TRBJ2-7, with D possibly TRBD2 on 5 matching bases. V lost 8 bases, J lost 11 bases, and 16 bases lay in between. Germline CDR1 and CDR2: MNHEY and SVGAGI. CDR3 length equals 11 residues. CDR3 coding DNA: TGTGCCAGCGGTCACCTCGGTAGCGAGTACTTC. Translation gives CASGHLGSEYF.

A word on this clonotype: A read error may produce the germline difference seen at one junction end. V is TRBV5-4 and J is TRBJ2-7; D remains ambiguous. From germline, CDR1 is SGHNT and CDR2 YYREEE (reference sequence). CDR3 length: 13 amino acids. The CDR3 loop is CDSSLELGNEQYF. Written as DNA, the CDR3 is TGTGACAGCAGCTTGGAGCTAGGCAACGAGCAGTACTTC.

Regarding this clonotype: The germline gene is not matched at one end of the junction; a read error may be the cause. This rearrangement joins TRBV20-1 to TRBJ2-3; D ambiguous. Germline assignment: CDR1 DFQATT and CDR2 SNEGSKA (reference sequence). CDR3 length: 15 residues. The CDR3: CSASILVGLTNTQYF. CDR3 coding DNA: TGTAGTGCTAGTATTCTAGTAGGGTTGACGAATACGCAGTATTTT.

Comment on this clonotype: At one boundary the junction diverges from the germline segment, which might be a read error. The chain has TRBV20-1 and TRBJ2-3, with D unclear. This CDR3 region has 11 residues. From germline, CDR1 is DFQATT and CDR2 SNEGSKA (reference sequence). CDR3 DNA sequence: TGCAGTGTTCTCAACACAGATACGCAATATTTT. Residues: CSVLNTDTQYF.

This clonotype occurred many times. The chain has TRBV5-1 and TRBJ1-1; D call uncertain. Germline V lookup: CDR1 SGHRS, CDR2 YFSETQ. Trimming stripped 2 bases from V and 5 bases from J, with 4 bases between. The CDR3 spans 11 residues. CDR3 nucleotides: TGCGCCAGCAGCTTAGGTACTGAAGCTTTCTTT. Protein product: CASSLGTEAFF.

As regards this clonotype: A read error may account for a junction end that differs from germline. This sequence joins TRBV6-6 and TRBJ1-2; D may be TRBD1 (5 bases). Germline-derived CDR1 and CDR2 are MNHNY and SVGAGI (reference sequence). The CDR3 consists of 15 residues. The CDR3 nucleotides are TGTGCCAGTAGTTACTCGAGTAAGGAGGGACATGGCTACACCTTC. Residues: CASSYSSKEGHGYTF.

On this clonotype itself: The missing conserved phenylalanine or tryptophan at the end of this CDR3 makes a read error likely. The chain employs TRBV11-3 and TRBJ2-1, with TRBD2 matching 8 bases. Germline CDR1 SGHNT, CDR2 YENEEA. This CDR3 region has 14 residues. Here the CDR3 DNA reads TGTGCCAGCGGCTTAGCGGGGAGCCACAATGAGCAGTTCTCC. Protein sequence: CASGLAGSHNEQFS.

About this clonotype: The junction differs from germline at one of its ends, possibly a read error. This chain joins TRBV10-3 and TRBJ2-7; 9 positions agree with TRBD2. Germline CDR1 reads ENHRY; CDR2 reads SYGVKD. CDR3 length equals 15 residues. CDR3 coding DNA: TGTGCCATGAGTGACTTTAGCGGGAGCTCCTACAAGCAGTACTTC. This sequence encodes CAMSDFSGSSYKQYF.

This clonotype was observed a single time. An end of the junction does not agree with germline; a read error may underlie this. This chain connects TRBV20-1 to TRBJ1-1; the D gene is possibly TRBD1 (6 bases). CDR1 is DFQATT and CDR2 is SNEGSKA in the germline V gene (reference sequence). This CDR3 has 15 amino acids. The CDR3 DNA follows: TGCAGTACTAGAGACTTTCGGACAGATTGCACTGAAGCTTTCTTT. It specifies CSTRDFRTDCTEAFF.

In the case of this clonotype: Possible read error: a much larger clone is one base away. The rearrangement links TRBV6-2 or TRBV6-3 to TRBJ2-3; D unclear. This CDR3 is 14 amino acids long. The germline CDR1 and CDR2 sequences are MNHEY and SVGEGT. The CDR3 spells CVSSYPDGTDTQYF. The CDR3 coding sequence is TGTGTCAGCAGTTACCCCGACGGGACAGATACGCAGTATTTT.

Comment on this clonotype: Compared with germline, one end of the junction differs, possibly owing to a read error. V and J are TRBV29-1 and TRBJ2-1; TRBD2 is a possible D gene (5 bases). Looked up from germline, CDR1 is SQVTM and CDR2 is ANQGSEA. The CDR3 covers 11 residues. CDR3 DNA sequence: TGTAGCGTTTACCTAATCATTGAGCAGTTCTTC. This translates into CSVYLIIEQFF.

Points on this clonotype: This may be a read error, as it is one base from a much larger clone. Because it lacks the conserved phenylalanine or tryptophan at the end, this CDR3 is likely a read error. V usage is TRBV6-5 and J usage is TRBJ1-6, with D possibly being TRBD1 (6 bases). The CDR3 sequence is 16 residues long. Germline assignment: CDR1 MNHEY and CDR2 SVGAGI. The germline V and J ends were trimmed by 5 bases and 4 bases, with 15 bases remaining between them. CDR3 bases: TGTGCCAGCAGTCCCAAGGGGGGGTCGTATAATTCACCCCTCCACTCT. Its protein product is CASSPKGGSYNSPLHS.

V and J are TRBV29-1 and TRBJ2-3; D unclear. The CDR3 is 14 residues long. Germline CDR1 and CDR2: SQVTM and ANQGSEA. V was cut by 5 bases and J by 8 bases, with 20 bases left in between. CDR3: CSVKPGEAAVTQYF. CDR3 bases: TGCAGCGTTAAACCGGGTGAGGCCGCAGTTACGCAGTATTTT.

This clonotype was found once. CDR3 bases: TGTGCCAGCAGCGGTCCAGGGGGTGGCCTTATGATGCACGAGCAGTACTTC. Its translation: CASSGPGGGLMMHEQYF. V gene TRBV5-5 combines with J gene TRBJ2-7; 7 bases fit TRBD1. The CDR3 runs 17 residues. Trimming took 4 bases from V and 5 from J; bases not matched to a gene: 18. Germline lookup yields CDR1 SGHKS and CDR2 YYEKEE (reference sequence).

This clonotype is labeled medium-sized (0.01 to 0.1%). The CDR3 nucleotides are TGCAGTGCCTCAGGGGGGTATCAGCCCCAGCATTTT. Translating gives CSASGGYQPQHF. The rearrangement uses TRBV20-1 and TRBJ1-5; 7 bases agree with TRBD1. CDR3 size: 12 residues. Germline values: CDR1 DFQATT, CDR2 SNEGSKA (reference sequence). Trimming removed 6 bases from V and 5 bases from J; junction bases left unmatched: 4.

Concerning this clonotype itself: Mismatch with germline at one junction end may stem from a read error. The chain recombines TRBV29-1 with TRBJ2-6, with D perhaps TRBD1 (5 bases). This CDR3 has 13 residues. The germline V gene has CDR1 SQVTM and CDR2 ANQGSEA. CDR3 amino acids: CSVVPSGANVLTF. The CDR3 region has the DNA TGCAGTGTTGTCCCCTCTGGGGCCAACGTACTGACTTTC. Together with reference TRBV29-1 and TRBJ2-6, the CDR3 gives the full variable domain: SAVISQKPSRDICQRGTSLTIQCQVDSQVTMMFWYRQQPGQSLTLIATANQGSEATYESGFVIDKFPISRPNLTFSTLTVSNMSPEDSSIYLCSVVPSGANVLTFGAGSRLTVL.